The text below deals with one T cell receptor beta chain. The junction does not match germline at one end; this may be a read error. The sample originates from a study of type 1 regulatory T cells. TCRdb reanalysed the reads using MiXCR and keeps one entry per CDR3 protein. The sample lists 80,000 to 100,000 distinct CDR3 sequences; roughly 31% were seen once. This CDR3 region has 17 residues. CDR1 and CDR2 (germline): SGHTA, FQGNSA. Sequenced sample: CD4+ T cells, either the whole sample or a sorted fraction (not recorded which). V usage is TRBV7-2 and J usage is TRBJ2-1; 13 positions match TRBD2. This receptor was taken from a human donor in good health. The chain's CDR3 is CASSLVGTSGTYYEQFF. The DNA for the CDR3 is TGTGCCAGCAGCTTAGTTGGGACTAGCGGGACCTACTATGAGCAGTTCTTC. Looking up the rest from reference TRBV7-2 and TRBJ2-1 gives the full variable domain: GAGVSQSPSNKVTEKGKDVELRCDPISGHTALYWYRQSLGQGLEFLIYFQGNSAPDKSGLPSDRFSAERTGGSVSTLTIQRTQQEDSAVYLCASSLVGTSGTYYEQFFGPGTRLTVL.